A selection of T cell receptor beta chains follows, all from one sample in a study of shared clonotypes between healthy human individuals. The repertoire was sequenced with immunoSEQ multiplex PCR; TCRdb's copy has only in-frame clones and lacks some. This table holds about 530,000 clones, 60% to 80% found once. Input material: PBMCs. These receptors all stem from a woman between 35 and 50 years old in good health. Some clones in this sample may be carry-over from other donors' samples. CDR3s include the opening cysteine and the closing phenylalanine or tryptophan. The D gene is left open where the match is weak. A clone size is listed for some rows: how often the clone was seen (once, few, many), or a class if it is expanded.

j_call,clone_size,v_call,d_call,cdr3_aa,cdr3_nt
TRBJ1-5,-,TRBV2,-,CASSEALGSNQPQHF,TGTGCCAGCAGTGAAGCGCTGGGTAGCAATCAGCCCCAGCATTTT
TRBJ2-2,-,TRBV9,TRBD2,CASSLLASNTGELFF,TGTGCCAGCAGCCTACTAGCGTCGAACACCGGGGAGCTGTTTTTT
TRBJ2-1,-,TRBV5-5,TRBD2,CASSLGLAGGENEQFF,TGTGCCAGCAGCTTGGGGCTAGCGGGAGGTGAAAATGAGCAGTTCTTC
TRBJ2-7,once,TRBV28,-,CASSPAIYEQYF,TGTGCCAGCAGTCCGGCCATTTACGAGCAGTACTTC
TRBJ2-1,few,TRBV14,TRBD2,CASSLAGPYNEQFF,TGTGCCAGCAGCCTAGCGGGACCCTACAATGAGCAGTTCTTC
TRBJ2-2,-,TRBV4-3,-,CASSQVWQGSGELFF,TGCGCCAGCAGCCAAGTGTGGCAGGGATCCGGGGAGCTGTTTTTT
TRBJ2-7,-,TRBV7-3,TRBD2,CASSPWTSGTSSYEQYF,TGTGCCAGCAGCCCCTGGACTAGCGGGACAAGCTCCTACGAGCAGTACTTC
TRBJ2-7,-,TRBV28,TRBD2,CASRTTGGLAKRYEQYF,TGTGCCAGCCGAACGACCGGGGGACTAGCCAAGAGATACGAGCAGTACTTC
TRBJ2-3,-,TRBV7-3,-,CASSVQGTGADTQYF,TGTGCCAGCAGCGTACAGGGTACTGGGGCAGATACGCAGTATTTT
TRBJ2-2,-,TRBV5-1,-,CASSLTGSHTGELFF,TGCGCCAGCAGCTTGACAGGGTCGCACACCGGGGAGCTGTTTTTT
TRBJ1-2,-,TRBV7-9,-,CASSVQVPWGGYTF,TGTGCCAGCAGCGTACAGGTCCCCTGGGGGGGCTACACCTTC
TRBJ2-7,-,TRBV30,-,CAWRQSYEQYF,TGTGCCTGGAGACAATCCTACGAGCAGTACTTC
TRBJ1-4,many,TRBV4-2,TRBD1,CASSQGQGQGFEKLFF,TGTGCCAGCAGCCAGGGCCAGGGACAGGGGTTTGAAAAACTGTTTTTT
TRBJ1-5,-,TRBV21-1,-,CASSTRTDRNQPQHF,TGTGCCAGCAGCACCCGGACTGATCGGAATCAGCCCCAGCATTTT
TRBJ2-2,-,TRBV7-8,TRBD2,CASSQSIGTSGTGELFF,TGTGCCAGCAGCCAATCAATAGGGACTAGCGGCACCGGGGAGCTGTTTTTT
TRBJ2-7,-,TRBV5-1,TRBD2,CASSLDQRENEQYF,TGCGCCAGCAGCTTGGATCAGCGGGAGAACGAGCAGTACTTC
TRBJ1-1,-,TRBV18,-,CASSPRATENTEAFF,TGTGCCAGCTCACCACGGGCGACAGAAAACACTGAAGCTTTCTTT
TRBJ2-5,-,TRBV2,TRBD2,CASSFGLAGVETQYF,TGTGCCAGCAGCTTCGGACTAGCGGGAGTAGAGACCCAGTACTTC
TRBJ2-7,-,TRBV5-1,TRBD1,CASSLEGTGSREQYF,TGCGCCAGCAGCTTGGAAGGGACAGGATCCCGCGAGCAGTACTTC
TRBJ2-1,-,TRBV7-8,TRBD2,CASSTRTSGEKQFF,TGTGCCAGCAGCACCAGGACTAGCGGGGAAAAGCAGTTCTTC
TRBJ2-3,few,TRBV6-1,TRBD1,CATTGQGNTDTQYF,TGTGCCACTACGGGACAGGGAAACACAGATACGCAGTATTTT
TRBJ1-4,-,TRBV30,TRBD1,CAWSGKQGRGTNEKLFF,TGTGCCTGGAGTGGAAAACAGGGGAGGGGAACTAATGAAAAACTGTTTTTT
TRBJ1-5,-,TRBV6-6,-,CASSYSSYQPQHF,TGTGCCAGCAGTTACTCTAGTTACCAGCCCCAGCATTTT
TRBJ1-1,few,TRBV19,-,CASSITGAGTEAFF,TGTGCCAGTAGTATCACGGGGGCTGGGACTGAAGCTTTCTTT
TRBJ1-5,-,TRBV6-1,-,CASSEWGARSNQPQHF,TGTGCCAGCAGTGAATGGGGGGCGCGGAGCAATCAGCCCCAGCATTTT
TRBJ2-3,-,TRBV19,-,CASSTLTSTDTQYF,TGTGCCAGTAGTACTCTGACAAGCACAGATACGCAGTATTTT
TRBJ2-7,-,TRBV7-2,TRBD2,CASSTGRDYEQYF,TGTGCCAGCAGCACCGGGAGGGATTACGAGCAGTACTTC
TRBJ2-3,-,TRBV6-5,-,CASSRSHGGVTQYF,TGTGCCAGCAGCCGTAGTCATGGGGGCGTTACGCAGTATTTT
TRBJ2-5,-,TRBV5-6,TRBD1,CASSLGGQAIRTQYF,TGTGCCAGCAGCTTGGGGGGACAGGCCATTCGGACCCAGTACTTC
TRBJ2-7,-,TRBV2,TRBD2,CASSEVGLESSGNYEQYF,TGTGCCAGCAGTGAAGTGGGCCTGGAGTCTAGCGGAAACTACGAGCAGTACTTC
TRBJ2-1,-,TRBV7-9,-,CASSLLSVGVYNEQFF,TGTGCCAGCAGCCTTCTTTCGGTAGGGGTCTACAATGAGCAGTTCTTC
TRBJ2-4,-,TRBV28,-,CASSRTGRDIQYF,TGTGCCAGCAGTCGTACAGGGAGGGACATTCAGTACTTC
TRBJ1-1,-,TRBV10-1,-,CASNIPRGGVGTEAFF,TGCGCCAGCAACATACCGAGGGGGGGTGTAGGCACTGAAGCTTTCTTT
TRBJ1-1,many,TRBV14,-,CASSQVWMAEAFF,TGTGCCAGCAGCCAAGTTTGGATGGCTGAAGCTTTCTTT
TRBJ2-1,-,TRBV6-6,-,CASIATSGSYNEQFF,TGTGCCAGCATCGCTACTAGTGGCTCCTACAATGAGCAGTTCTTC
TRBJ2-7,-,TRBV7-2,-,CASSLGPSYEQYF,TGTGCCAGCAGCCTGGGACCCTCCTACGAGCAGTACTTC
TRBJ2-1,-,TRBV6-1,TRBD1,CASSEDRDNEQFF,TGTGCCAGCAGTGAGGACAGGGATAATGAGCAGTTCTTC
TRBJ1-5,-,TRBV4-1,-,CASSHGTLNQPQHF,TGCGCCAGCAGCCATGGGACACTCAATCAGCCCCAGCATTTT
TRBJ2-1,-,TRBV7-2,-,CASSFPPGSRPGRFF,TGTGCCAGCAGCTTCCCGCCTGGGTCAAGGCCGGGTCGGTTCTTC
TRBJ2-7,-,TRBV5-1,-,CASSPDLDTTYEQYF,TGCGCCAGCAGCCCGGATCTAGACACGACATACGAGCAGTACTTC
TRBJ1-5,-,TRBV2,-,CASSELAASQPQHF,TGTGCCAGCAGTGAACTGGCAGCGAGTCAGCCCCAGCATTTT
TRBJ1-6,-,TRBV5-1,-,CASSQTGQNNSPLHF,TGCGCCAGCAGCCAAACTGGACAGAATAATTCACCCCTCCACTTT
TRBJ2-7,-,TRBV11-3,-,CASSSRGAAYEQYF,TGTGCCAGCAGCTCACGTGGGGCAGCCTACGAGCAGTACTTC
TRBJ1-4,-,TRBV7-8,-,CASSLATGYDQKLFF,TGTGCCAGCAGCTTAGCCACAGGGTATGATCAAAAACTGTTTTTT